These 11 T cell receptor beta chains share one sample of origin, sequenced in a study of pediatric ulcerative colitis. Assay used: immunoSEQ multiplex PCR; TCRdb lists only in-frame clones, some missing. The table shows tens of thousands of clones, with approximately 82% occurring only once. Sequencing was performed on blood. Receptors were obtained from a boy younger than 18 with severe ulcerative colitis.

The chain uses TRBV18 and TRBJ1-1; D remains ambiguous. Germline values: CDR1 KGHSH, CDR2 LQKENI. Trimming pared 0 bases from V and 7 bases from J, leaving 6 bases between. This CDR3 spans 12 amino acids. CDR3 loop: CASSPPDGEAFF. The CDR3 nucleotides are TGTGCCAGCTCACCACCGGATGGTGAAGCTTTCTTT.

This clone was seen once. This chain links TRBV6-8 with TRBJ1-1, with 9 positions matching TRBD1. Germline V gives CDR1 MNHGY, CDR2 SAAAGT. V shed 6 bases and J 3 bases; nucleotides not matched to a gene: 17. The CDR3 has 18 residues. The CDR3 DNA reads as TGTGCCAGCAGGCGACCGGGACAGGGAAGGGGAAGGCACACTGAAGCTTTCTTT. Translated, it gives CASRRPGQGRGRHTEAFF.

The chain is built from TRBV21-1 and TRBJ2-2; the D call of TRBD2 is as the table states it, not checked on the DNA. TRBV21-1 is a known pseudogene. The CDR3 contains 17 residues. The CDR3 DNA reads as TGTGCCAGCAACGGGACTAGCGGGGGGCCTAACACCGGGGAGCTGTTTTTT. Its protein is CASNGTSGGPNTGELFF.

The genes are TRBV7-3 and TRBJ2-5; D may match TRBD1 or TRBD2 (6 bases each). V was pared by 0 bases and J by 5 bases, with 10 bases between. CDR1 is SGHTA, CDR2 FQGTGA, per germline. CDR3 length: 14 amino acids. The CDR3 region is CASSLTGGGETQYF. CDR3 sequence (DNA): TGTGCCAGCAGCTTAACCGGGGGCGGTGAGACCCAGTACTTC.

Here the CDR3 DNA reads TGTGCCAGCAGCTTAGAAACAGCCTATTCACCCCTCCACTTT. Translating it yields CASSLETAYSPLHF. The chain is built from TRBV7-8 and TRBJ1-6; no clear D gene. Germline-derived CDR1 and CDR2 are SGHVS and FQNEAQ. V was cut by 1 base and J by 8 bases, with 9 bases left in between. CDR3 length: 14 residues.

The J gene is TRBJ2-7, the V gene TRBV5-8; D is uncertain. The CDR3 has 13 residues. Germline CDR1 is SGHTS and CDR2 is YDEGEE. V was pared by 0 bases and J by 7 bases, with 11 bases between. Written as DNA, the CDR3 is TGTGCCAGCAGCTTGGAGTCCGCTTTTGAGCAGTACTTC. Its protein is CASSLESAFEQYF.

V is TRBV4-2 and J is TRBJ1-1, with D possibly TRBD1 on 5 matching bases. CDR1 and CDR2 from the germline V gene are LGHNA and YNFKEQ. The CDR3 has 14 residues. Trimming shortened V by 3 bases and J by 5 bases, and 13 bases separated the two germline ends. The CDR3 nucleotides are TGTGCCAGCAGCCACTGGGGGGTCGATACTGAAGCTTTCTTT. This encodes CASSHWGVDTEAFF.

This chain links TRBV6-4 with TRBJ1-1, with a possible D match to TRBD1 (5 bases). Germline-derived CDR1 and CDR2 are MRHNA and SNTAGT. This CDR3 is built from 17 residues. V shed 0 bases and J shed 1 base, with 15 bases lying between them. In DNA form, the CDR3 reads TGTGCCAGCAGTGACTCTTATATAGACAGACCGAACACTGAAGCTTTCTTT. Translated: CASSDSYIDRPNTEAFF.

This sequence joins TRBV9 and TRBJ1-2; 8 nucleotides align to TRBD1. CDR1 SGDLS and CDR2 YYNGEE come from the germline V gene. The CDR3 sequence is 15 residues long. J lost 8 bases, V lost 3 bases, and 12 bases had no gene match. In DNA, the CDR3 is TGTGCCAGCAGCGCCTTCCCAGGGGGCAACCGGGGCTACACCTTC. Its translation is CASSAFPGGNRGYTF.

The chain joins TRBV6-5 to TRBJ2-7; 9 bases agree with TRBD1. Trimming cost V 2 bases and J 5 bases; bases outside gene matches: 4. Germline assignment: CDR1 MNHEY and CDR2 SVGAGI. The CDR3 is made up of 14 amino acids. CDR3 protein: CASSYGTGRNEQYF. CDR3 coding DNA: TGTGCCAGCAGTTACGGGACAGGGAGGAACGAGCAGTACTTC.

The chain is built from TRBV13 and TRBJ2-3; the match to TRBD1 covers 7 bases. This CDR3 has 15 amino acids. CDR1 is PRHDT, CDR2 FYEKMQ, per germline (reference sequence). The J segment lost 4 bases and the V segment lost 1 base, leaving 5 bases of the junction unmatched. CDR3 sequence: CASSLARQGPDTQYF. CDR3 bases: TGTGCCAGCAGCTTAGCCCGACAGGGTCCAGATACGCAGTATTTT.